These T cell receptor beta chains were read from a single sample in a study of T cell repertoires in ileal Crohn's disease. TCRdb's copy holds only in-frame clones and misses some; the assay was immunoSEQ multiplex PCR. This sample has more than 60,000 clones, with about 88% found just once. The sequencing input was ileal tissue. Source of these receptors: an adult with Crohn's disease. Both conserved end residues are part of each CDR3. D genes are given only for firm matches. Not all rows give a size; the values are once, few, many and, for expanded clones, a class.

j_gene | abundance | v_gene | d_gene | CDR3nt | CDR3aa
TRBJ1-1 | - | TRBV27 | - | TGTGCCAGCAGTTTCAAATCAGGGGTCACTGAAGCTTTCTTT | CASSFKSGVTEAFF
TRBJ2-3 | - | TRBV10-2 | - | TGCGCCAGCAGGGACACGGGCGGCACAGATACGCAGTATTTT | CASRDTGGTDTQYF
TRBJ1-2 | - | TRBV7-9 | TRBD1 | TGTGCCAGCAGCTTAGCGAGGGGCATAGGGGGCAGGGACTATGGCTACACCTTC | CASSLARGIGGRDYGYTF
TRBJ1-1 | - | TRBV11-3 | - | TGTGCCAGCAGCTTAGATTGGGGCGGTGAGAACACTGAAGCTTTCTTT | CASSLDWGGENTEAFF
TRBJ1-4 | - | TRBV13 | TRBD1 | TGTGCCAGCAGCTTAAGACAGGGGTCCCCAACTAATGAAAAACTGTTTTTT | CASSLRQGSPTNEKLFF
TRBJ1-1 | once | TRBV5-1 | - | TGCGCCAGCAGCTTTGCACTCAAGGGGGCTGAAGCTTTCTTT | CASSFALKGAEAFF
TRBJ1-6 | - | TRBV27 | TRBD1 | TGTGCCAGCAGTTCGGGACAGGACGCTTCACCCCTCCACTTT | CASSSGQDASPLHF
TRBJ2-1 | once | TRBV6-1 | TRBD1 | TGTGCCAGCAGTGCGCGACAGGGTCCGGGTGAGCAGTTCTTC | CASSARQGPGEQFF
TRBJ1-1 | - | TRBV7-2 | - | TGTGCCAGCAGATTCCGATTAGATCTTGAAGCTTTCTTT | CASRFRLDLEAFF
TRBJ2-1 | once | TRBV28 | - | TGTGCCAGCAGTTTTGGAGGTTACGACAATGAGCAGTTCTTC | CASSFGGYDNEQFF
TRBJ1-4 | - | TRBV9 | - | TGTGCCAGCAGCCCGTCAATCCAGGTTAATGAAAAACTGTTTTTT | CASSPSIQVNEKLFF
TRBJ1-4 | - | TRBV28 | - | TGTGCCAGCAGTTGGGGGGGTGAAAAACTGTTTTTT | CASSWGGEKLFF
TRBJ2-7 | - | TRBV10-3 | TRBD1 | TGTGCCATCAGCCGAGGACAGGGAATGAGCTCCTACGAGCAGTACTTC | CAISRGQGMSSYEQYF
TRBJ1-1 | - | TRBV28 | - | TGTGCCAGCGAGTCCCAGGGGACTGAAGCTTTCTTT | CASESQGTEAFF
TRBJ1-2 | - | TRBV2 | - | TGTGCCAGCAGTGACGGGTTTTCCGCTAACTATGGCTACACCTTC | CASSDGFSANYGYTF
TRBJ1-2 | - | TRBV18 | TRBD1 | TGTGCCAGCTCACGCGAAAAGGGGGCAGAAATGGGCTACACCTTC | CASSREKGAEMGYTF
TRBJ1-1 | few | TRBV6-6 | TRBD1 | TGTGCCAGCAACCCTCAAGACAGGGGAGAAGCTTTCTTT | CASNPQDRGEAFF
TRBJ2-7 | once | TRBV27 | TRBD2 | TGTGCCAGCAGTTTATCCGGTAGCGGGGCCTACGAGCAGTACTTC | CASSLSGSGAYEQYF
TRBJ1-5 | - | TRBV28 | TRBD1 | TGTGCCAGCAAAAGGGGGCAGAATCAGCCCCAGCATTTT | CASKRGQNQPQHF
TRBJ2-2 | - | TRBV5-6 | - | TGTGCCAGCAGCCGCGAGTACGGGGGGCCGACCGGGGAGCTGTTTTTT | CASSREYGGPTGELFF
TRBJ2-7 | - | TRBV5-6 | - | TGTGCCAGCAGCTTGGTGGGGGCCCGAGACTACGAGCAGTACTTC | CASSLVGARDYEQYF
TRBJ1-3 | - | TRBV2 | - | TGTGCCAGCAGTGCATACAGCTCTGGAAACACCATATATTTT | CASSAYSSGNTIYF
TRBJ1-1 | - | TRBV14 | - | TGTGCCAGCAGCCAAAGGGGGGGGTATTGGCTCACTGAAGCTTTCTTT | CASSQRGGYWLTEAFF
TRBJ1-1 | - | TRBV15 | TRBD1 | TGTGCCACCAGCAGGGGACAGGTGGGGACTGAAGCTTTCTTT | CATSRGQVGTEAFF
TRBJ1-4 | once | TRBV6-5 | TRBD1 | TGTGCCAGCAGGCCGGGACAGGGAAAGGAAAAACTGTTTTTT | CASRPGQGKEKLFF
TRBJ1-6 | - | TRBV5-1 | TRBD1 | TGCGCCAGCAGCGACGGACAGGGTTCCGTTTCACCCCTCCACTTT | CASSDGQGSVSPLHF
TRBJ1-3 | - | TRBV6-1 | - | TGTGCAGTAAAACAGCCCTCTGGAAACACCATATATTTT | CAVKQPSGNTIYF
TRBJ1-1 | - | TRBV6-1 | - | TGTGCCAGCAGTGGACAGGCTAGAGGGGAAGCTTTCTTT | CASSGQARGEAFF
TRBJ2-7 | - | TRBV11-2 | - | TGTGCCAGCAGCCCAGACAGGCGCTTCCCTACCTCCTACGAGCAGTACTTC | CASSPDRRFPTSYEQYF
TRBJ1-1 | - | TRBV19 | - | TGTGCCAGTGGCAACAGCCGCACTGAAGCTTTCTTT | CASGNSRTEAFF
TRBJ2-5 | - | TRBV29-1 | - | TGCAGCGCAAAGGAGAATAGCGTGGAGACCCAGTACTTC | CSAKENSVETQYF
TRBJ2-7 | - | TRBV7-2 | - | TGTGCCATCTCGGGATATTCCTACGAGCAGTACTTC | CAISGYSYEQYF
TRBJ1-2 | - | TRBV10-2 | - | TGCGCCAGCAGTGAGTCTTTAGCTAACTATGGCTACACCTTC | CASSESLANYGYTF
TRBJ1-1 | - | TRBV5-6 | - | TGTGCCAGCAGCTTACAACACAAGACAGTGAACACTGAAGCTTTCTTT | CASSLQHKTVNTEAFF
TRBJ2-3 | - | TRBV5-4 | TRBD2 | TGTGCCAGCAGCATCGGGACTAGCGTCACAGATACGCAGTATTTT | CASSIGTSVTDTQYF
TRBJ1-1 | - | TRBV10-3 | TRBD1 | TGTGCCATCACGGGGACAGGAGCTGGGTCAGGTGAAGCTTTCTTT | CAITGTGAGSGEAFF
TRBJ1-2 | once | TRBV14 | - | TGTGCCAGCAGCCACACGGGGGGGCCACGCTACACCTTC | CASSHTGGPRYTF
TRBJ1-5 | - | TRBV4-1 | - | TGCGCCAGCAGCCAAGAAGAGGGAAGAAGCAATCAGCCCCAGCATTTT | CASSQEEGRSNQPQHF
TRBJ1-1 | - | TRBV4-2 | - | TGTGCCAGCCAGACGGGCACTGAAGCTTTCTTT | CASQTGTEAFF
TRBJ2-1 | - | TRBV5-4 | TRBD2 | TGTGCCAGCAGATCAGGACTAGCGGGAGAGGAGCAGTTCTTC | CASRSGLAGEEQFF
TRBJ2-7 | - | TRBV2 | - | TGTGCCAGCAGTATACTCCAATATCTCGGGCAGTACTTC | CASSILQYLGQYF
TRBJ1-5 | - | TRBV7-9 | TRBD1 | TGTGCCAGCAGTAGCCGGGACAGGGGGCATCAGCCCCAGCATTTT | CASSSRDRGHQPQHF
TRBJ1-4 | - | TRBV20-1 | - | TGCAGTGCTAGGGCGGGTGAAAAACTGTTTTTT | CSARAGEKLFF
TRBJ2-1 | - | TRBV25-1 | TRBD2 | TGTGCCAGCAGTGAATTCGGCGGGGGGGCAGATGAGCAGTTCTTC | CASSEFGGGADEQFF
TRBJ1-1 | - | TRBV2 | - | TGTGCCAGCCCTAAACGGGGTAACACTGAAGCTTTCTTT | CASPKRGNTEAFF
TRBJ1-1 | - | TRBV10-1 | - | TGCGCCAGCAGTGATATTGAAGCTTTCTTT | CASSDIEAFF
TRBJ2-1 | - | TRBV7-8 | TRBD2 | TGTGCCAGCAGCTCCAACCACCAGAGGATTAGCGGGAGGGGTCCCTACAATGAGCAGTTCTTC | CASSSNHQRISGRGPYNEQFF
TRBJ1-2 | - | TRBV15 | - | TGTGCCACCAGCACAGGGAACCAGGGCTACACCTTC | CATSTGNQGYTF
TRBJ2-1 | once | TRBV27 | TRBD2 | TGTGCCAGCAGTTTATCGGCGGGAGTTCATAATGAGCAGTTCTTC | CASSLSAGVHNEQFF